This T cell receptor beta chain was observed in a study of metastatic and nonmetastatic thyroid tumors. No treatment had been given to any patient before thyroid surgery. V was shortened by 0 bases and J by 5 bases, with 11 bases between the two germline ends. The CDR3 sequence is 14 residues long. CDR1 is SGHNT and CDR2 is YYREEE in the germline V gene (reference sequence). This clone was detected only once. MiXCR re-clonotyped the PCR reads for TCRdb. The repertoire consists of about 35,000 clones, with approximately 20% occurring once and the leading ten covering approximately 20%. Input material: blood. The rearrangement joins TRBV5-4 to TRBJ2-5; D is uncertain. The receptor was derived from a female donor with papillary thyroid cancer or a benign thyroid nodule (not recorded which). Some clones in this sample may be carry-over from other donors' samples. The CDR3 loop reads CASSLAHGFETQYF. In DNA, the CDR3 is TGTGCCAGCAGCTTGGCACACGGTTTTGAGACCCAGTACTTC.